One sample yielded the 20 T cell receptor beta chains listed below, sequenced in a study of cytomegalovirus exposure and HLA in healthy donors. Primers: 60 Vbeta forward and 13 Jbeta reverse. Clones were sequenced by immunoSEQ multiplex PCR, and TCRdb holds only the in-frame ones, with some missing. The sample lists some 100,000 clones, roughly 82% occurring once. What was sequenced was PBMCs. The receptor source for this set is a woman in her late teens or twenties in good health and CMV-seronegative.

V and J are TRBV19 and TRBJ1-5; 8 bases agree with TRBD1. Germline CDR1 reads LNHDA; CDR2 reads SQIVND (reference sequence). Trimming took 3 bases from V and 3 from J; bases not matched to a gene: 10. CDR3 length equals 17 residues. The CDR3 sequence: CASSIGQGAEVNQPQHF. CDR3 sequence (DNA): TGTGCCAGTAGTATCGGGCAGGGGGCGGAGGTCAATCAGCCCCAGCATTTT.

This clone appeared once. The chain employs TRBV28 and TRBJ2-7, with 7 nucleotides matching TRBD1. The CDR3 contains 17 residues. Germline CDR1 reads MDHEN; CDR2 reads SYDVKM. The V and J ends lost 4 bases and 3 bases, in that order; junction bases with no gene match: 15. The CDR3 sequence: CASSSLQTGFLIYEQYF. The CDR3, as DNA: TGTGCCAGCAGTTCCCTTCAGACAGGGTTTTTAATCTACGAGCAGTACTTC.

This chain connects TRBV15 to TRBJ2-5, with D possibly TRBD1 on 5 matching bases. Deletions cut 0 bases from V and 11 bases from J, with 10 bases between. This CDR3 comprises 12 residues. CDR1 and CDR2 from the germline V gene are LNHNV and YYDKDF (reference sequence). The CDR3 is CATSRDGRQQYF. The CDR3 nucleotides read TGTGCCACCAGCAGAGATGGTCGACAGCAGTACTTC.

This clone appeared a few times. V is TRBV5-5 and J is TRBJ1-5; D not resolved. The CDR3 runs to 14 residues. The V end lost 1 base, the J end lost 6 bases, and 11 bases lay between the germline ends. Germline V gives CDR1 SGHKS, CDR2 YYEKEE (reference sequence). The CDR3 bases are TGTGCCAGCAGCTTGCTAGTCGGGTTTCAGCCCCAGCATTTT. It yields the protein CASSLLVGFQPQHF. The full variable domain, its missing parts supplied by reference TRBV5-5 and TRBJ1-5, is DAGVTQSPTHLIKTRGQQVTLRCSPISGHKSVSWYQQVLGQGPQFIFQYYEKEERGRGNFPDRFSARQFPNYSSELNVNALLLGDSALYLCASSLLVGFQPQHFGDGTRLSIL.

The chain joins TRBV7-7 to TRBJ2-5; D remains ambiguous. Looked up from germline, CDR1 is SSHAT and CDR2 is FNYEAQ (reference sequence). Trimming pared 0 bases from V and 4 bases from J, leaving 6 bases between. The CDR3 is 13 residues long. The CDR3 DNA is TGTGCCAGCAGCTTAGCGTACTCAGAGACCCAGTACTTC. Translated, it gives CASSLAYSETQYF.

J is TRBJ1-1 and V is TRBV5-1; D gene uncertain. Germline loops: CDR1 SGHRS, CDR2 YFSETQ. CDR3 size: 15 residues. V was clipped by 4 bases and J by 4 bases, with 17 bases between them. CDR3 amino acids: CASSEDPGFGTEAFF. The CDR3 DNA sequence: TGCGCCAGCAGCGAAGACCCAGGATTCGGCACTGAAGCTTTCTTT.

This chain uses TRBV6-5 with TRBJ2-1; TRBD2 matches at 9 bases. J lost 9 bases, V lost 2 bases, and 11 bases had no gene match. This CDR3 has 16 residues. Germline V gene lookup returns CDR1 MNHEY and CDR2 SVGAGI. In DNA, the CDR3 is TGTGCCAGCAGTTACAACTCCCCGGGACTAGCAGCTGAGCAGTTCTTC. Protein product: CASSYNSPGLAAEQFF.

This chain links TRBV4-3 with TRBJ2-3, with a possible D match to TRBD2 (6 bases). V was cut by 4 bases and J by 2 bases, with 16 bases left in between. The CDR3 extends over 16 amino acids. CDR1 LGHNA and CDR2 YSLEER come from the germline V gene. The CDR3 spells CASSPSSRGYTDTQYF. CDR3 bases: TGCGCCAGCAGCCCAAGCAGCCGGGGGTACACAGATACGCAGTATTTT.

The CDR3 spells CASSDSDPSGNTIYF. The CDR3 DNA follows: TGTGCCAGCAGCGACAGCGACCCCTCTGGAAACACCATATATTTT. This chain joins TRBV5-4 and TRBJ1-3, with D maybe TRBD1 (5 bases). With 4 bases removed from V and 0 bases from J, the gap between germline ends came to 11 bases. Germline values: CDR1 SGHNT, CDR2 YYREEE (reference sequence). This CDR3 region has 15 residues. The complete variable domain, with remaining parts taken from reference TRBV5-4 and TRBJ1-3, reads ETGVTQSPTHLIKTRGQQVTLRCSSQSGHNTVSWYQQALGQGPQFIFQYYREEENGRGNFPPRFSGLQFPNYSSELNVNALELDDSALYLCASSDSDPSGNTIYFGEGSWLTVV.

The genes are TRBV7-2 and TRBJ2-1, with a tentative D call TRBD2 (7 bases). Germline V gene sequence: CDR1 SGHTA, CDR2 FQGNSA. V was shortened by 0 bases and J by 3 bases, with 12 bases between the two germline ends. The CDR3 is 16 residues long. The chain's CDR3 is CASSLAGGGYYNEQFF. CDR3 sequence (DNA): TGTGCCAGCAGCTTAGCGGGAGGGGGGTACTACAATGAGCAGTTCTTC.

V is TRBV28 and J is TRBJ1-2, with 9 bases lining up with TRBD1. CDR1 is MDHEN and CDR2 is SYDVKM in the germline V gene. The V gene end was trimmed by 8 bases and the J gene end by 0 bases; junction bases not matched to a gene: 7. CDR3 length equals 15 residues. CDR3 amino acids: CASGGQGRPNYGYTF. The DNA of the CDR3 is TGTGCCAGCGGCGGACAGGGGAGGCCTAACTATGGCTACACCTTC.

J is TRBJ2-7 and V is TRBV6-5, with 10 bases identical to TRBD2. This CDR3 comprises 14 residues. Germline V gene lookup returns CDR1 MNHEY and CDR2 SVGAGI. The V gene end was trimmed by 8 bases and the J gene end by 5 bases; junction bases not matched to a gene: 9. The CDR3 nucleotides are TGTGCCAGCGCTGGGCTAGCGGGGGCCAACGAGCAGTACTTC. Translation: CASAGLAGANEQYF.

This clone was found a few times. This chain links TRBV6-5 with TRBJ1-5; 10 bases map to TRBD1. Looked up from germline, CDR1 is MNHEY and CDR2 is SVGAGI. The junction had 6 bases not matched to a gene; V was cut back by 6 bases and J by 7 bases. The CDR3 is 14 residues long. The CDR3 loop is CASSPDRGQQPQHF. In DNA, the CDR3 is TGTGCCAGCAGCCCAGACAGGGGGCAGCAGCCCCAGCATTTT.

The gene calls are TRBV27 and TRBJ2-1; TRBD2 might be the D (6 bases). The CDR3 runs to 16 residues. Trimming removed 2 bases from V and 5 bases from J, with 16 bases in between. Germline loops: CDR1 MNHEY, CDR2 SMNVEV (reference sequence). The CDR3 coding sequence is TGTGCCAGCAGTTTACTGCCGGCCCGGAGGGACAATGAGCAGTTCTTC. Protein: CASSLLPARRDNEQFF.

This clone was observed a single time. V usage is TRBV5-1 and J usage is TRBJ1-2; D is perhaps TRBD1 (5 bases). Deletions cut 0 bases from V and 6 bases from J, with 15 bases between. The length of the CDR3 is 15 residues. The germline gives CDR1 SGHRS, CDR2 YFSETQ. CDR3 sequence (DNA): TGCGCCAGCAGCTTGGGTTTCAGGGTAGGGAATGGCTACACCTTC. Amino acid sequence: CASSLGFRVGNGYTF.

This clone has more than one count but fewer than ten. The chain recombines TRBV28 with TRBJ1-1; D gene unclear. Germline values: CDR1 MDHEN, CDR2 SYDVKM. The CDR3 extends over 13 amino acids. Deletions cut 7 bases from V and 6 bases from J, with 15 bases between. CDR3 residues: CASNAPGGSEAFF. CDR3 nucleotides: TGTGCCAGCAACGCACCGGGAGGATCTGAAGCTTTCTTT.

This sequence joins TRBV5-4 and TRBJ1-2, with 7 bases identical to TRBD1. The CDR3 covers 14 residues. Germline V CDR1 and CDR2: SGHNT, YYREEE (reference sequence). Germline trimming cut 6 bases from V and 6 bases from J; bases unmatched to any gene: 11. The DNA of the CDR3 is TGTGCCAGCACCAACTTAGGGACAGAAAATGGCTACACCTTC. Protein sequence: CASTNLGTENGYTF. The variable domain in full, with the rest retrieved from reference TRBV5-4 and TRBJ1-2, is ETGVTQSPTHLIKTRGQQVTLRCSSQSGHNTVSWYQQALGQGPQFIFQYYREEENGRGNFPPRFSGLQFPNYSSELNVNALELDDSALYLCASTNLGTENGYTFGSGTRLTVV.

This chain links TRBV5-5 with TRBJ1-1; 7 bases align to TRBD1. V trimming: 4 bases; J trimming: 1 base; junction bases outside the gene matches: 1. The CDR3 runs 13 residues. The germline V gene has CDR1 SGHKS and CDR2 YYEKEE (reference sequence). CDR3 sequence: CASSRDRNTEAFF. The CDR3 nucleotides are TGTGCCAGCAGCCGGGACAGGAACACTGAAGCTTTCTTT.

The chain is built from TRBV9 and TRBJ2-3; 7 nucleotides match TRBD1. V lost 2 bases, J lost 1 base, and 7 bases stayed unmatched. Germline CDR1 is SGDLS and CDR2 is YYNGEE. The CDR3 sequence is 16 residues long. The CDR3 sequence is CASSVEQGFGTDTQYF. The CDR3 DNA is TGTGCCAGCAGCGTCGAACAGGGGTTCGGCACAGATACGCAGTATTTT.

This chain links TRBV7-3 with TRBJ2-6, with a possible D match to TRBD1 (6 bases). Germline V lookup: CDR1 SGHTA, CDR2 FQGTGA. Trimming took 5 bases from V and 0 from J, leaving 17 bases between them. The CDR3 runs 18 residues. For the CDR3, the DNA is TGTGCCAGCAGCGCCAGGGGTCTTGGTAGCTCTGGGGCCAACGTCCTGACTTTC. It translates to CASSARGLGSSGANVLTF.